Shown below are 16 T cell receptor beta chains from a single sample sequenced in a study of OX40 agonist ivuxolimab in advanced cancers. Clones were read by immunoSEQ multiplex PCR, and TCRdb kept only the in-frame ones, dropping some. The sample includes fewer than 55,000 clones, approximately 91% seen only once; the top ten take 14%. Sequencing used CD4+ or CD8+ T cells sorted from blood, obtained in a trial of the OX40 agonist ivuxolimab. All receptors come from an adult with an advanced solid tumor such as melanoma, head and neck, liver or kidney cancer.

The chain couples TRBV19 to TRBJ1-5, with no clear D. V lost 7 bases to trimming and J lost 4 bases, with 14 bases between them. The germline V gene has CDR1 LNHDA and CDR2 SQIVND (reference sequence). This CDR3 contains 14 residues. DNA for the CDR3: TGTGCCAGTACTAACCCCACGTGGAATCAGCCCCAGCATTTT. Amino acid sequence: CASTNPTWNQPQHF. The whole variable domain, remainder taken from reference TRBV19 and TRBJ1-5, is DGGITQSPKYLFRKEGQNVTLSCEQNLNHDAMYWYRQDPGQGLRLIYYSQIVNDFQKGDIAEGYSVSREKKESFPLTVTSAQKNPTAFYLCASTNPTWNQPQHFGDGTRLSIL.

This sequence joins TRBV9 and TRBJ2-5, with 7 bases that match TRBD1. The CDR3 extends over 15 amino acids. The germline gives CDR1 SGDLS, CDR2 YYNGEE. The junction had 11 bases not matched to a gene; V was cut back by 4 bases and J by 5 bases. The CDR3 DNA sequence: TGTGCCAGCAGCCGAAAGACAGGGTCGACGGAGACCCAGTACTTC. Translated, it gives CASSRKTGSTETQYF.

The J gene is TRBJ2-7, the V gene TRBV6-6; D is possibly TRBD2 (6 bases). V lost 1 base and J 3 bases, leaving 7 bases between the germline ends. The germline V gene encodes CDR1 MNHNY and CDR2 SVGAGI (reference sequence). CDR3 length: 13 residues. The CDR3: CASSYYGGYEQYF. CDR3 bases: TGTGCCAGCAGTTACTACGGGGGCTACGAGCAGTACTTC.

V and J are TRBV5-1 and TRBJ2-7, with D hard to call. The CDR3 is 11 residues long. Per the germline V gene, CDR1 is SGHRS and CDR2 is YFSETQ. Trimming pared 0 bases from V and 5 bases from J, leaving 3 bases between. The CDR3, as DNA: TGCGCCAGCAGCTTGGAGGACGAGCAGTACTTC. As protein: CASSLEDEQYF.

This chain links TRBV7-9 with TRBJ2-7; 9 bases map to TRBD1. Trimming took 3 bases from V and 3 from J; bases not matched to a gene: 6. Germline V gene lookup returns CDR1 SEHNR and CDR2 FQNEAQ (reference sequence). The CDR3 spans 15 residues. The CDR3 here is CASSFGTGSGYEQYF. The CDR3 bases are TGTGCCAGCAGCTTTGGGACAGGGTCCGGCTACGAGCAGTACTTC.

This clone has only a few counts. The chain combines TRBV7-6 with TRBJ2-1; TRBD1 agrees at 8 bases. The CDR3 contains 15 residues. The V gene end was trimmed by 5 bases and the J gene end by 2 bases; junction bases not matched to a gene: 5. From germline, CDR1 is SGHVS and CDR2 FNYEAQ. CDR3 region: CASSMTGVAYNEQFF. The CDR3, as DNA: TGTGCCAGCAGCATGACAGGGGTTGCCTACAATGAGCAGTTCTTC.

This chain joins TRBV6-5 and TRBJ2-5; tentative D call: TRBD1 (6 bases). CDR1 is MNHEY and CDR2 is SVGAGI in the germline V gene. V was clipped by 4 bases and J by 2 bases, with 14 bases between them. This CDR3 spans 15 amino acids. The CDR3 loop reads CASSSTTGTQETQYF. In DNA, the CDR3 is TGTGCCAGCAGTTCCACAACAGGGACACAAGAGACCCAGTACTTC.

V usage is TRBV5-1 and J usage is TRBJ1-1, with TRBD1 matching 8 bases. CDR1 is SGHRS, CDR2 YFSETQ, per germline. J gave up 2 bases and V 5 bases, and 2 bases lay outside the gene matches. The CDR3 is made up of 13 amino acids. Written as DNA, the CDR3 is TGCGCCAGCAGGACAGGGGATAACACTGAAGCTTTCTTT. The encoded protein is CASRTGDNTEAFF.

The gene calls are TRBV7-3 and TRBJ1-3, with 7 bases lining up with TRBD1. The junction had 3 bases not matched to a gene; V was cut back by 5 bases and J by 2 bases. The V gene's germline CDR1 is SGHTA and CDR2 FQGTGA. This CDR3 spans 14 amino acids. The CDR3 is CASSQTGAGNTIYF. Here the CDR3 DNA reads TGTGCCAGCAGCCAAACAGGGGCTGGAAACACCATATATTTT.

V and J are TRBV13 and TRBJ2-1; D not certain. Germline assignment: CDR1 PRHDT and CDR2 FYEKMQ (reference sequence). The CDR3 length is 11 residues. Trimming took off 3 bases at V and 10 bases at J, with 7 bases between the two ends. The DNA for the CDR3 is TGTGCCAGCAGCTTTTTGAGGGAGCAGTTCTTC. Its translation: CASSFLREQFF.

This chain uses TRBV19 with TRBJ2-7, with D maybe TRBD1 (5 bases). There are 15 residues in the CDR3. Between the trimmed V and J ends, which lost 3 bases and 3 bases, there was a span of 15 bases. Germline lookup yields CDR1 LNHDA and CDR2 SQIVND (reference sequence). Here the CDR3 reads CASSISQGVVYEQYF. The CDR3 nucleotides read TGTGCCAGTAGTATTTCCCAGGGCGTCGTCTACGAGCAGTACTTC. Using reference TRBV19 and TRBJ2-7 for the parts outside the CDR3, the full variable domain is DGGITQSPKYLFRKEGQNVTLSCEQNLNHDAMYWYRQDPGQGLRLIYYSQIVNDFQKGDIAEGYSVSREKKESFPLTVTSAQKNPTAFYLCASSISQGVVYEQYFGPGTRLTVT.

V and J are TRBV13 and TRBJ2-7; 11 nucleotides line up with TRBD1. CDR1 is PRHDT, CDR2 FYEKMQ, per germline (reference sequence). The CDR3 length is 15 residues. The trim removed 5 bases at V and 1 base at J, leaving 4 bases unmatched. Written as DNA, the CDR3 is TGTGCCAGCAGCCCGGGGGACAGGGGGTCCTACGAGCAGTACTTC. Protein sequence: CASSPGDRGSYEQYF.

The CDR3, as DNA: TGTGCCAGCAGCTTGACAGGGGAATCCTATGGCTACACCTTC. This encodes CASSLTGESYGYTF. The rearrangement uses TRBV6-5 and TRBJ1-2; 8 positions match TRBD1. J was trimmed by 4 bases and V by 6 bases; bases with no gene match: 7. The CDR3 contains 14 residues. Germline V gene sequence: CDR1 MNHEY, CDR2 SVGAGI.

V and J are TRBV5-4 and TRBJ2-7, with 9 nucleotides matching TRBD1. Per the germline V gene, CDR1 is SGHNT and CDR2 is YYREEE (reference sequence). Trimming took 4 bases from V and 5 from J; bases not matched to a gene: 7. The CDR3 runs to 14 residues. The CDR3 loop is CASSPPGTGNEQYF. For the CDR3, the DNA is TGTGCCAGCAGCCCCCCCGGGACAGGGAACGAGCAGTACTTC. Drawing the rest from reference TRBV5-4 and TRBJ2-7, the complete variable domain is ETGVTQSPTHLIKTRGQQVTLRCSSQSGHNTVSWYQQALGQGPQFIFQYYREEENGRGNFPPRFSGLQFPNYSSELNVNALELDDSALYLCASSPPGTGNEQYFGPGTRLTVT.

The rearrangement joins TRBV10-1 to TRBJ2-2, with D unresolved. The CDR3 runs 16 residues. The germline V gene has CDR1 WNHNN and CDR2 SYGVQD (reference sequence). CDR3 nucleotides: TGCCACCCAGCAAGTAGAAAGACCCGGACGGACGGGGAGCTGTTTTTT. It yields the protein CHPASRKTRTDGELFF.

The V gene is TRBV21-1, the J gene TRBJ1-6. TRBV21-1 is a pseudogene locus. The CDR3 consists of 11 residues. The CDR3 spells CASHKGSPLHF. Written as DNA, the CDR3 is TGTGCCAGCCACAAGGGATCACCCCTCCACTTT.